The clone carrying this T cell receptor (beta chain) was detected ten times or more. The antigen remains undetermined. This CDR3 spans 13 amino acids. V lost 2 bases and J 0 bases, leaving 4 bases between the germline ends. CDR1 SGHAT and CDR2 FQNNGV come from the germline V gene. The record originates from a study of regulatory T cells in long-lasting Graves disease. General observations from the study: Patients with persistent disease showed a bias toward TRBV28, TRBJ1-2 and TRBJ2-5. Among the persistent patients, fewer than 3,500 public clonotypes were shared, more than the roughly 900 shared among new patients. Persistent Graves' disease cases displayed lower TCR diversity than newly diagnosed ones.

Libraries of TCR beta came from iRepertoire HTBI primers plus Arm-PCR of CDR3 regions. TCRdb re-analysed the multiplex PCR reads in MiXCR, keeping a single row per CDR3 protein. Here the sample spans about 470,000 distinct CDR3 sequences, 14% to 15% being singletons. Time point specified: newly diagnosed GD, antithyroid drugs for less than 3 months. TCR sequences were obtained from RNA taken from PBMCs. The same sample was also used in a study of T cells in Graves' hyperthyroidism and ophthalmopathy. Turning to that study: In the blood, most expanded thyroid clonotypes above 0.001 appeared as well.

The material was peripheral blood mononuclear cells (PBMCs), obtained at new diagnosis, from a patient treated with antithyroid drugs. The chain combines TRBV11-2 with TRBJ1-1; D is undetermined. The clonotype originates from a woman in her 30s with Graves disease. CDR3 sequence: CASSLNLNTEAFF. The CDR3 nucleotides are TGTGCCAGCAGCTTAAACCTGAACACTGAAGCTTTCTTT.